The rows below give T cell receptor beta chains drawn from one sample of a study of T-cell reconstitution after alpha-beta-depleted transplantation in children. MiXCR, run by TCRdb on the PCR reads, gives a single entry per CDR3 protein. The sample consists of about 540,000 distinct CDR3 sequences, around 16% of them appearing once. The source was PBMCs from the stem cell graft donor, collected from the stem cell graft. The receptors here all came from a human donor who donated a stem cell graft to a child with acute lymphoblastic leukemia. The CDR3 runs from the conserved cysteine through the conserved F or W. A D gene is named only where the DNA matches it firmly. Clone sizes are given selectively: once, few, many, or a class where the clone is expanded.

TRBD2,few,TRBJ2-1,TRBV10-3,TGTGCCATCAGTGAGTCTAGCGGGAGGTCCACACAGTTCTTC,CAISESSGRSTQFF
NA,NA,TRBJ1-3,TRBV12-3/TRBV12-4,TGTGCCAGCAGACGATCATCAGGTTACTCTGGAAACACCATATATTTT,CASRRSSGYSGNTIYF
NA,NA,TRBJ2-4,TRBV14,TGTGCCAGCAGCCATGTAGGGACGAACATTCAGTACTTC,CASSHVGTNIQYF
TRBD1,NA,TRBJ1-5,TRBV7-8,TGTGCCAGCAGCCATATGGACAGGGCGGTCAATCAGCCCCAGCATTTT,CASSHMDRAVNQPQHF
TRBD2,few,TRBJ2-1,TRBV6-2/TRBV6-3,TGTGCCAGCAGTTACATCAGCGGGAGGACCTCCTACAATGAGCAGTTCTTC,CASSYISGRTSYNEQFF
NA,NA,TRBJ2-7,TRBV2,TGTGCCAGCAGCGACGACGGCGGGCTCCGGTACTTC,CASSDDGGLRYF
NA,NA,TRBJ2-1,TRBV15,TGTGCCACCAGCAGAGATGAGGCTAGAGCTAATGAGCAGTTCTTC,CATSRDEARANEQFF
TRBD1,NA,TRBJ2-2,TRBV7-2,TGTGCCAGCAGCACAACGGGACAGGGGAGCCCCACCGGGGAGCTGTTTTTT,CASSTTGQGSPTGELFF
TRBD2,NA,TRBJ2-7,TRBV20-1,TGCAGTGCTACTTTGACTAGCGGGGAGTGGTACGAGCAGTACTTC,CSATLTSGEWYEQYF
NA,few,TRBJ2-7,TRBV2,TGTGCCAGCAGGGGGACATCTTTCTACGAGCAGTACTTC,CASRGTSFYEQYF
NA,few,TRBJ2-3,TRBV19,TGTGCCAGTAGTATAGTTTCCGGCACAGATACGCAGTATTTT,CASSIVSGTDTQYF
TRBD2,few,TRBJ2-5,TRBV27,TGTGCCAGCTCACTAGCGGGAGGGCCTTGGGAGACCCAGTACTTC,CASSLAGGPWETQYF
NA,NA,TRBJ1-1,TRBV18,TGTGCCAGCTCACGGACAGATAACACTGAAGCTTTCTTT,CASSRTDNTEAFF
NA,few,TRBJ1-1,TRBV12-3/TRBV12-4,TGTGCCAGCAGCCCTGTGGGGGGGCAGGGCGCTGAAGCTTTCTTT,CASSPVGGQGAEAFF
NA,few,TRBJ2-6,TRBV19,TGTGCCAGTAGCTCCAGGTCGGGATCTGGGGCCAACGTCCTGACTTTC,CASSSRSGSGANVLTF
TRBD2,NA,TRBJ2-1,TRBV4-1,TGCGCCAGCAGCGGTAGCGGGAGTGAGCAGTTCTTC,CASSGSGSEQFF
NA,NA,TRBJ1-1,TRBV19,TGTGCCAGTAGTTTGGGGGGGACAATTGAAGCTTTCTTT,CASSLGGTIEAFF
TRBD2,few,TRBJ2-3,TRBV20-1,TGCAGTGCTAGACCAGGGACTAGCGTAGATACGCAGTATTTT,CSARPGTSVDTQYF
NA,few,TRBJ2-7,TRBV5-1,TGCGCCAGCAGCTCCCGGGCGCGGAGGGTGAAGGAGCAGTACTTC,CASSSRARRVKEQYF
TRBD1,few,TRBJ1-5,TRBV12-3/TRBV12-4,TGTGCCAGCAGTTTAGGGACAGGGGGCTTCGATCAGCCCCAGCATTTT,CASSLGTGGFDQPQHF
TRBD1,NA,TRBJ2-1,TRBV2,TGTGCCAGCACCGACCGGGACAGGGTTTACAATGAGCAGTTCTTC,CASTDRDRVYNEQFF
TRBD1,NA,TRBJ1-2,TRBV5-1,TGCGCCAGCAGCGCCGGGGACAGGGAGCTCTATGGCTACACCTTC,CASSAGDRELYGYTF
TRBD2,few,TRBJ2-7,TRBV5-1,TGCGCCAGCTACGCGGCGGGTAGCGGGAGGGCCTTTGGGACCTACGAGCAGTACTTC,CASYAAGSGRAFGTYEQYF
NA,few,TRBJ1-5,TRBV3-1,TGTGCCAGCAGCCAAGATCTCAATCAGCCCCAGCATTTT,CASSQDLNQPQHF
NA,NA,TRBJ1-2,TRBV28,TGTGCCAGCAGTTTTTCGGCTTGGGAGATCTATGGCTACACCTTC,CASSFSAWEIYGYTF
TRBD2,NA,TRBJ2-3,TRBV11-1,TGTGCCAGCAGCGCCCGAGGGTGGCGGGAGGGATTCACAGATACGCAGTATTTT,CASSARGWREGFTDTQYF
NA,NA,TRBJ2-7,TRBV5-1,TGCGCCAGCAGCTTGTGGGTAGCGAGCTCCTACGAGCAGTACTTC,CASSLWVASSYEQYF
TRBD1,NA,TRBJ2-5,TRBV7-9,TGTGCCAGCAGCCCGCAAACAGGGGAACAAGAGACCCAGTACTTC,CASSPQTGEQETQYF
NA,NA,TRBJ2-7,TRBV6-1,TGTGCCAGCAGGGGGATTGGGGCAGATGCGGTTTTCTACGAGCAGTACTTC,CASRGIGADAVFYEQYF
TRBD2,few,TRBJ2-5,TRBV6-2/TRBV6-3,TGTGCCAGCAGTTACTGGGGACTAGCGGGAGGAGAGACCCAGTACTTC,CASSYWGLAGGETQYF
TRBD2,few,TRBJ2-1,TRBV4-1,TGCGCCAGCAGCCAAGAACAACTAGCGGGAGACCAGTTCTTC,CASSQEQLAGDQFF
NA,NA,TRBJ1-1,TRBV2,TGTGCCATTGCAGGGAACACTGAAGCTTTCTTT,CAIAGNTEAFF
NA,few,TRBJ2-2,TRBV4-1,TGCGCCAGCAGCCAAGAAGGGTCCACCGGGGAGCTGTTTTTT,CASSQEGSTGELFF
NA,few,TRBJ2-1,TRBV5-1,TGCGCCAGCAGGCTTGGAGTGGACAATGAGCAGTTCTTC,CASRLGVDNEQFF
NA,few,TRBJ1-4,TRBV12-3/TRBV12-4,TGTGCCAGCAGTCCCCCTAATGAAAAACTGTTTTTT,CASSPPNEKLFF
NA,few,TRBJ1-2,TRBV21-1,TGTGCCAGCAGCAAAGTAGGGACAGTTTTTAACTATGGCTACACCTTC,CASSKVGTVFNYGYTF
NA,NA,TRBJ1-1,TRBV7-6,TGTGCCAGCAGCTTAGTCGGGGGAAGGAACACTGAAGCTTTCTTT,CASSLVGGRNTEAFF
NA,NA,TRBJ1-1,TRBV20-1,TGCAGTGCCAAGGCCGGCCGGGGCGGAGAAGCTTTCTTT,CSAKAGRGGEAFF
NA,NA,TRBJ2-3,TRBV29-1,TGCAGCGTTGAGCGGGACTCAGATACGCAGTATTTT,CSVERDSDTQYF
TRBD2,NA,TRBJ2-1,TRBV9,TGTGCCAGCAGCCAGACTAGCGGGCCCAATGAGCAGTTCTTC,CASSQTSGPNEQFF
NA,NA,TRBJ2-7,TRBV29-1,TGCAGCGTTGTCGCAGGGGTTGGCGAGCAGTACTTC,CSVVAGVGEQYF
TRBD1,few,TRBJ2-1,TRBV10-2,TGCGCCAGCAGTGAGCAGGGACAGGGGTCCCTGGGGGAGCAGTTCTTC,CASSEQGQGSLGEQFF
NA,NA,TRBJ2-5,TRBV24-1,TGTGCCACCAGTGATGTGACATCAGAGACCCAGTACTTC,CATSDVTSETQYF
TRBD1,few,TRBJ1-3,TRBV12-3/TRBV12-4,TGTGCCAGCAATCTAGGGGGCCCTGGAAACACCATATATTTT,CASNLGGPGNTIYF
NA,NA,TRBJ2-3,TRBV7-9,TGTGCCAGCAGCTTTATAGGGAATGAGTACCGCACAGATACGCAGTATTTT,CASSFIGNEYRTDTQYF
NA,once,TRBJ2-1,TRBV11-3,TGTGCCAGCAGCTTAGGAGGGACCCCGCTCCGGGATGAGCAGTTCTTC,CASSLGGTPLRDEQFF
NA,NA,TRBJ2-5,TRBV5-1,TGCGCCAGCAGCTTGGCCGAGATCCAAGAGACCCAGTACTTC,CASSLAEIQETQYF
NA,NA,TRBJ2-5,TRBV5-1,TGCGCCAGCAGCTTGAACCGGCCCCAAGAGACCCAGTACTTC,CASSLNRPQETQYF
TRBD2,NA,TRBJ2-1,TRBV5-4,TGTGCCAGCAGCTCCTGGGGAGCGGGGGGGAGGAATGAGCAGTTCTTC,CASSSWGAGGRNEQFF
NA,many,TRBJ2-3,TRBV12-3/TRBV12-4,TGTGCCAGCAGTTTAGGTCGAGGGTCGGTGGATACGCAGTATTTT,CASSLGRGSVDTQYF
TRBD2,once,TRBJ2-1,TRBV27,TGTGCCAGCAGTTGGGCTAGCGGCGACAATGAGCAGTTCTTC,CASSWASGDNEQFF
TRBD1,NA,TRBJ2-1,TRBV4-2,TGTGCCAGCAGCCACGATACCCAGGGGGAGCCCTACAATGAGCAGTTCTTC,CASSHDTQGEPYNEQFF
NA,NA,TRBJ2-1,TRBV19,TGTGCCAGTAGTATCCAGGAGGGCAACTACAATGAGCAGTTCTTC,CASSIQEGNYNEQFF
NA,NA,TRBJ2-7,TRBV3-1,TGTGCCAGCAGCCAAAACAGGGCCTCCTACGAGCAGTACTTC,CASSQNRASYEQYF